One and the same sample provided the 14 T cell receptor beta chains below, sequenced in a study of OX40 agonist ivuxolimab in advanced cancers. This table comes from immunoSEQ multiplex PCR, and its TCRdb copy is limited to in-frame clones, with some not included. The sample lists approximately 58,000 clones; roughly 77% were seen once. This specimen was CD4+ or CD8+ T cells sorted from blood, taken in a trial of the OX40 agonist ivuxolimab. The source is an adult with an advanced solid tumor such as melanoma, head and neck, liver or kidney cancer.

V is TRBV10-3 and J is TRBJ2-7; 11 bases map to TRBD1. The CDR3 is 13 residues long. Germline V lookup: CDR1 ENHRY, CDR2 SYGVKD. With 6 bases clipped from V and 5 bases from J, the junction kept 3 bases outside the gene matches. The CDR3 bases are TGTGCCATCAGGGGACAGGGGGGGAACGAGCAGTACTTC. Protein sequence: CAIRGQGGNEQYF.

CDR3 in amino acids: CASSLVLTGYETQYF. The DNA of the CDR3 is TGTGCCAGCAGCTTAGTGTTGACAGGGTACGAGACCCAGTACTTC. The rearrangement links TRBV7-6 to TRBJ2-5; 7 nucleotides agree with TRBD1. The V segment lost 1 base and the J segment 5 bases; nucleotides outside the gene matches: 7. The CDR3 spans 15 residues. Germline CDR1 reads SGHVS; CDR2 reads FNYEAQ.

This clone was seen only a few times. V gene TRBV5-1 combines with J gene TRBJ1-5; D unclear. V shed 2 bases and J shed 4 bases, with 10 bases lying between them. The germline CDR1 and CDR2 sequences are SGHRS and YFSETQ. The CDR3 has 14 residues. The CDR3 is CASSFDGSNQPQHF. The CDR3 DNA sequence: TGCGCCAGCAGCTTTGATGGCAGTAATCAGCCCCAGCATTTT.

The chain is built from TRBV5-1 and TRBJ1-5; D is undetermined. The CDR3 is 14 amino acids. The V end lost 0 bases, the J end lost 5 bases, and 9 bases lay between the germline ends. Germline loops: CDR1 SGHRS, CDR2 YFSETQ. The DNA of the CDR3 is TGCGCCAGCAGCTTGGCAAGTCTCGATCAGCCCCAGCATTTT. This translates into CASSLASLDQPQHF.

The chain employs TRBV4-1 and TRBJ2-1, with TRBD2 matching 10 bases. CDR1 and CDR2 (germline): MGHRA, YSYEKL. Losses at the gene ends were 5 bases for V and 5 bases for J; bases not matched to a gene: 12. There are 17 residues in the CDR3. DNA for the CDR3: TGCGCCAGCAGCTCCGCCCCCTTAGCGGGAGGAAACAATGAGCAGTTCTTC. This translates into CASSSAPLAGGNNEQFF.

The chain combines TRBV10-3 with TRBJ2-5; no definite D call. V was pared by 0 bases and J by 3 bases, with 8 bases between. Germline-derived CDR1 and CDR2 are ENHRY and SYGVKD. This CDR3 contains 14 residues. The CDR3 DNA sequence: TGTGCCATCAGTGAGTCTTACAGAAAAGAGACCCAGTACTTC. This sequence encodes CAISESYRKETQYF.

This chain connects TRBV6-1 to TRBJ2-7; D is possibly TRBD1 or TRBD2 (6 bases each). Germline values: CDR1 MNHNS, CDR2 SASEGT. V was trimmed by 0 bases and J by 3 bases, leaving 12 bases between them. The CDR3 has 15 amino acids. The DNA for the CDR3 is TGTGCCAGCAGTGAAGCAAGGGGGGCTGGCTACGAGCAGTACTTC. Translated, it gives CASSEARGAGYEQYF.

CDR3 coding DNA: TGTGCCTGGAGTACTGGGGTAGTCTCACCCCTCCACTTT. Amino acid sequence: CAWSTGVVSPLHF. V usage is TRBV30 and J usage is TRBJ1-6; D is unresolved. CDR3 length equals 13 residues. The germline V and J ends were trimmed by 2 bases and 10 bases, with 12 bases remaining between them. Germline values: CDR1 GTSNPN, CDR2 SVGIG (reference sequence).

The chain couples TRBV19 to TRBJ2-3; the match to TRBD2 covers 11 bases. Germline CDR1 reads LNHDA; CDR2 reads SQIVND (reference sequence). The CDR3 loop spans 16 amino acids. The junction had 4 bases not matched to a gene; V was cut back by 5 bases and J by 0 bases. For the CDR3, the DNA is TGTGCCAGTAGTCCAAGACTAGCGGGGAGCACAGATACGCAGTATTTT. Its translation is CASSPRLAGSTDTQYF.

The genes are TRBV14 and TRBJ2-1; 11 bases match TRBD2. Germline CDR1 and CDR2: SGHDN and FVKESK. This CDR3 spans 21 amino acids. The ends lost 0 bases at V and 0 bases at J; junction bases unmatched: 13. CDR3 nucleotides: TGTGCCAGCAGCCAAGATGCCGGGGCTAGCGGGAGGACCGGCTCCTACAATGAGCAGTTCTTC. This codes for CASSQDAGASGRTGSYNEQFF. The full variable domain, rest sourced from reference TRBV14 and TRBJ2-1, is EAGVTQFPSHSVIEKGQTVTLRCDPISGHDNLYWYRRVMGKEIKFLLHFVKESKQDESGMPNNRFLAERTGGTYSTLKVQPAELEDSGVYFCASSQDAGASGRTGSYNEQFFGPGTRLTVL.

This chain connects TRBV18 to TRBJ2-5; 9 bases map to TRBD2. Germline trimming cut 5 bases from V and 2 bases from J; bases unmatched to any gene: 3. The CDR3 consists of 14 residues. Germline assignment: CDR1 KGHSH and CDR2 LQKENI. The CDR3 sequence: CASSATSGQETQYF. DNA for the CDR3: TGTGCCAGCTCAGCGACTAGCGGACAAGAGACCCAGTACTTC.

The rearrangement joins TRBV23-1 to TRBJ2-7; D tentatively reads TRBD1 or TRBD2 (5 bases each). TRBV23-1 belongs to the ORF category, with a function that is uncertain. CDR3 length: 14 amino acids. Trimming left V 5 bases short and J 2 bases short, with 13 bases between. The CDR3 loop reads CASSTGRYTYEQYF. In nucleotides, the CDR3 is TGCGCCAGCAGTACGGGACGGTATACCTACGAGCAGTACTTC.

This clone was detected a few times. The V and J genes are TRBV5-4 and TRBJ1-4; D perhaps matches TRBD1 (5 bases). Germline CDR1 SGHNT, CDR2 YYREEE (reference sequence). CDR3 length equals 15 residues. Trimming removed 0 bases at V and 8 bases at J, with 14 bases between. The CDR3 here is CASSLGPGTREKLFF. In DNA, the CDR3 is TGTGCCAGCAGCTTGGGGCCCGGGACGAGGGAAAAACTGTTTTTT.

The chain employs TRBV5-4 and TRBJ1-1, with D uncertain. CDR3 size: 16 residues. In germline, CDR1 is SGHNT, CDR2 YYREEE (reference sequence). V lost 3 bases and J lost 5, with 20 bases in between. The CDR3, as DNA: TGTGCCAGCAGCTGGATGGGAAGAGGGCTTGGTACTGAAGCTTTCTTT. This codes for CASSWMGRGLGTEAFF.